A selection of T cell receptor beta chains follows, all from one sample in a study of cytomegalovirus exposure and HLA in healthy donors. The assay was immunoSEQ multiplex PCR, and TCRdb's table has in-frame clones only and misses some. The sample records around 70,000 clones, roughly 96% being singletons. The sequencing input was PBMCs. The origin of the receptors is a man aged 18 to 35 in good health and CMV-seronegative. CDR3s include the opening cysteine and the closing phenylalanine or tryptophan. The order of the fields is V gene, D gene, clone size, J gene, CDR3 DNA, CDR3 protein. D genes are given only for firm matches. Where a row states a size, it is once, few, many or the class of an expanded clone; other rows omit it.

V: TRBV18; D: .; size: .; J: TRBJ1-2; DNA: TGTGCCAGCTCACCAGGCGCAGGGTCCAATAACTATGGCTACACCTTC; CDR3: CASSPGAGSNNYGYTF
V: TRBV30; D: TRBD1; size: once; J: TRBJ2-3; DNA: TGTGCCTGGAGTGGGGACAGGGGGCGAAGCACAGATACGCAGTATTTT; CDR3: CAWSGDRGRSTDTQYF
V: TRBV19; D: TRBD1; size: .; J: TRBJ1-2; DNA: TGTGCCAGTAGCGACAGGGGGATGGATGGCTACACCTTC; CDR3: CASSDRGMDGYTF
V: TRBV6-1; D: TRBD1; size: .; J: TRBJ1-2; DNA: TGTGCCAGCAGCTGGACAGGCGGTATCGGCTACACCTTC; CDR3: CASSWTGGIGYTF
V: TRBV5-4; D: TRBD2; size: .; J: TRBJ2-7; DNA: TGTGCCAGCAGCTTGGCTCTAGCGGGGGCCTCCTACGAGCAGTACTTC; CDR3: CASSLALAGASYEQYF
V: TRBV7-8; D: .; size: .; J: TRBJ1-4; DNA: TGTGCCAGCAGCTTACCTGTGACAGGCCCGTGGCAGAGTGAAAAACTGTTTTTT; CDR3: CASSLPVTGPWQSEKLFF
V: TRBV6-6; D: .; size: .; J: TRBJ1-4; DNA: TGTGCCAGCAGTTACCTCCGTAATGAAAAACTGTTTTTT; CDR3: CASSYLRNEKLFF
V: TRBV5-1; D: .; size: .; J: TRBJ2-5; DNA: TGCGCCAGCCTATCCGAGGAATTAAGTGTGGCGGGGACCCAGTACTTC; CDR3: CASLSEELSVAGTQYF
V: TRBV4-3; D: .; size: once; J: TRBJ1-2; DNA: TGCGCCAGCAGCCAAGATAAAGGAGCTATCTATGGCTACACCTTC; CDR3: CASSQDKGAIYGYTF
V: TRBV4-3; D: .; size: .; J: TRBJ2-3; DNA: TGCGCCAGCAGCCAAGATGAATGGCTAGCTGCCACAGATACGCAGTATTTT; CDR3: CASSQDEWLAATDTQYF
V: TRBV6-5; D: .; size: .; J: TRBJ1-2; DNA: TGTGCCAGCAGTGCCACAGGGTTGGGTGGCTACACCTTC; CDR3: CASSATGLGGYTF
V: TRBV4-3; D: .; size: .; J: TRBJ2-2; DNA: TGCGCCAGCAGCCAAGGACTTAACACCGGGGAGCTGTTTTTT; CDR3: CASSQGLNTGELFF
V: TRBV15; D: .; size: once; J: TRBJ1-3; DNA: TGTGCCACCAGCATCTCAGGGAAATCTGGAAACACCATATATTTT; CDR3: CATSISGKSGNTIYF
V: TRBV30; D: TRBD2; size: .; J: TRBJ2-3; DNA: TGTGCCCACGGGAGCGGGGGGGGTGTAGATACGCAGTATTTT; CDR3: CAHGSGGGVDTQYF
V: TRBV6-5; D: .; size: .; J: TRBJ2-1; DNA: TGTGCCAGCAGGCGGACATTGGGTGAGCAGTTCTTC; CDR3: CASRRTLGEQFF
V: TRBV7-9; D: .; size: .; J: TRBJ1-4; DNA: TGTGCCAGCAGCCCCCCTTTTGGGGAGGAGGGTGAAAAACTGTTTTTT; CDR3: CASSPPFGEEGEKLFF
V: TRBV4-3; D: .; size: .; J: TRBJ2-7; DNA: TGCGCCAGCAGCCAAGAAAGGTGGGCAGATTACGAGCAGTACTTC; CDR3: CASSQERWADYEQYF
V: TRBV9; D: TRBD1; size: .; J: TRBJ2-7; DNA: TGTGCCAGCAGCGTAGAGGGACAGGGGTTCTACGAGCAGTACTTC; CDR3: CASSVEGQGFYEQYF
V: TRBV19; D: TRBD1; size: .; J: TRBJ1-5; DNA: TGTGCCAGTATTCTCGGGACAGGGCTAGGCTCCCAGCATTTT; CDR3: CASILGTGLGSQHF
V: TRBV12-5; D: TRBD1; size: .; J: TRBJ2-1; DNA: TGTGCTAGTGACCTGACAGGGGTCAATGAGCAGTTCTTC; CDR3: CASDLTGVNEQFF
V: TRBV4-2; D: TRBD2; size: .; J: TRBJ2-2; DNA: TGTGCCAGCAGCCAACGCGCGACCGGACTAGCGGGGCCCGGGGAGCTGTTTTTT; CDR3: CASSQRATGLAGPGELFF
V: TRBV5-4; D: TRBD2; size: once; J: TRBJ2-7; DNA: TGTGCCAGCAGCAAACTAGCGACTTCCTACGAGCAGTACTTC; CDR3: CASSKLATSYEQYF
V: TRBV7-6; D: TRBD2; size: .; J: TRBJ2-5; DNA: TGTGCCAGCAGCTTAGGGGGACTAGGTCGGGAACAGACCCAGTACTTC; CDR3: CASSLGGLGREQTQYF
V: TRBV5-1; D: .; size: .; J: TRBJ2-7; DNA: TGCGCCAGCAGCTTGGCTACAGACTCCTACGAGCAGTACTTC; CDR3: CASSLATDSYEQYF
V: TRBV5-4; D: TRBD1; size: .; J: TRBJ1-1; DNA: TGTGCCAGCAGCGATCAGGGGGCGGCAGGTTTCTTT; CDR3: CASSDQGAAGFF
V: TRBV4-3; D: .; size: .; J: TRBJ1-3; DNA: TGCGCCAGCAGCCAAGGGGGGACATCCGGAAACACCATATATTTT; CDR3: CASSQGGTSGNTIYF
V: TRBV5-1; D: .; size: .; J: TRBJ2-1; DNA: TGCGCCAGCAGCCCCTATGGGGGGTTTTACAATGAGCAGTTCTTC; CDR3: CASSPYGGFYNEQFF
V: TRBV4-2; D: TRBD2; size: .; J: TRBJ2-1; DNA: TGTGCCAGCAGCCATGCGGGGGGGACGAATGAGCAGTTCTTC; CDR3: CASSHAGGTNEQFF
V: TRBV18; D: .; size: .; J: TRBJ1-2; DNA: TGTGCCAGCTCCAATGAGGGGGAGATTAACTATGGCTACACCTTC; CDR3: CASSNEGEINYGYTF
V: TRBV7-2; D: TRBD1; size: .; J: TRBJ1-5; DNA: TGTGCCAGCAGCTTAGCAGGGGGCACTCAGCCCCAGCATTTT; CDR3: CASSLAGGTQPQHF
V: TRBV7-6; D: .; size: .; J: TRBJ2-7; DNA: TGTGCCAGCAGCTTAGATCCAGGGTACGAGCAGTACTTC; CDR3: CASSLDPGYEQYF
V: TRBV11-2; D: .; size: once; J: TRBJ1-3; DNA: TGTGCCAGCAGCTTTCCCCCGGAGGGTGGAAACACCATATATTTT; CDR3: CASSFPPEGGNTIYF
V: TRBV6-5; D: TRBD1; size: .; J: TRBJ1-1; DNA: TGTGCCAGCAGCCTGGGGACAGGGTACACTGAAGCTTTCTTT; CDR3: CASSLGTGYTEAFF
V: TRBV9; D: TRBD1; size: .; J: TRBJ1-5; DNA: TGTGCCAGCAGCGTAGGGGGACAGGGGGGAGGTCAGCCCCAGCATTTT; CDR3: CASSVGGQGGGQPQHF
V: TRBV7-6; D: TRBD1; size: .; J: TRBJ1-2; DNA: TGTGCCAGCAGCTTAGCTACGGAGGGTAGGGGGCGCGATGGCTACACCTTC; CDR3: CASSLATEGRGRDGYTF
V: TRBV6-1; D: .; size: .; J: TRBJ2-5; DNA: TGTGCCAGCAGTTCCGGACATATAGAGACCCAGTACTTC; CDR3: CASSSGHIETQYF
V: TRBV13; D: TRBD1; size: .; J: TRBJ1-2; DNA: TGTGCCAGCTTGAGGAGGGGGCGAGGGGGCTATGGCTACACCTTC; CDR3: CASLRRGRGGYGYTF
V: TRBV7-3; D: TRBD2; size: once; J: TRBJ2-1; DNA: TGTGCCAGCAGCTCCGCTAGCGGGGGGTTCTACAATGAGCAGTTCTTC; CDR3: CASSSASGGFYNEQFF
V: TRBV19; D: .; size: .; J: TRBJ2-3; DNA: TGTGCCAGTAGTATTTCTCTAATTGATACGCAGTATTTT; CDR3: CASSISLIDTQYF
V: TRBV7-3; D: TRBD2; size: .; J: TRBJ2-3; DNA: TGTGCCAGCAGCGTAACTAGCGGGGGTAGCACAGATACGCAGTATTTT; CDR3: CASSVTSGGSTDTQYF
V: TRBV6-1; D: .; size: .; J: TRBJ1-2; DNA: TGTGCCAGCAGTGAAGTCGAGTGGGCGGGGGGCTACACCTTC; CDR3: CASSEVEWAGGYTF
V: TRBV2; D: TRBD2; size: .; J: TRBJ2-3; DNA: TGTGCCAGCAGTGAGAGGCTAGGGGAGGGAGATACGCAGTATTTT; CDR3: CASSERLGEGDTQYF
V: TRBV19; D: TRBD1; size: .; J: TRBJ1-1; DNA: TGTGCCAGTAGTGAGGCCTGGCAGGGGGTCACTGAAGCTTTCTTT; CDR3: CASSEAWQGVTEAFF
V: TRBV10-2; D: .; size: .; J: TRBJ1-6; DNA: TGCGCCAGCAGTGATGAGGGGGATTCACCCCTCCACTTT; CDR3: CASSDEGDSPLHF
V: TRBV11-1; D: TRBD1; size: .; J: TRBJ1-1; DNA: TGTGCCAGCAGCTCCGTGACAGGGGAAGCTTTCTTT; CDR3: CASSSVTGEAFF
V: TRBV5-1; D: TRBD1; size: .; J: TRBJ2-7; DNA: TGCGCCAGCAGCCCCACGGGACAGCGGACCTACGAGCAGTACTTC; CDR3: CASSPTGQRTYEQYF
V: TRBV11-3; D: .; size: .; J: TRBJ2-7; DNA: TGTGCCAGCAGCTTAGACGGTACAGACTCCTACGAGCAGTACTTC; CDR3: CASSLDGTDSYEQYF